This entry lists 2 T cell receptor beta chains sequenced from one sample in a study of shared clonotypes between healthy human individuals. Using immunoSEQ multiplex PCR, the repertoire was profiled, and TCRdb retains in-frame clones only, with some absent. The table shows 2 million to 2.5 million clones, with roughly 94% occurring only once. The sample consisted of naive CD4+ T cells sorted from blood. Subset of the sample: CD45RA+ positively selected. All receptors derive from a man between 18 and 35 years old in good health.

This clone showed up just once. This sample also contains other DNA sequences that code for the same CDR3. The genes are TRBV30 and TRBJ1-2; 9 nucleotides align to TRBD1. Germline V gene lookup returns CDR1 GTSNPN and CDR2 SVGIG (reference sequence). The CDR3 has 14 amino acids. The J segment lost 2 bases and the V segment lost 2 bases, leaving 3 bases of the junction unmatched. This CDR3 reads CAWSPGQGNYGYTF. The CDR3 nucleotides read TGTGCCTGGAGTCCAGGACAGGGGAACTATGGCTACACCTTC.

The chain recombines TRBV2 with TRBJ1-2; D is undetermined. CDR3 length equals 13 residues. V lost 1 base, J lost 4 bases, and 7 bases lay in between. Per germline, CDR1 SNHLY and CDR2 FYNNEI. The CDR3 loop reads CASSEDWGYGYTF. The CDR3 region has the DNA TGTGCCAGCAGTGAAGACTGGGGCTATGGCTACACCTTC.